Shown below are 31 T cell receptor beta chains from a single sample sequenced in a study of OX40 agonist ivuxolimab in advanced cancers. The table came from immunoSEQ multiplex PCR; TCRdb's copy has only in-frame clones and leaves some out. The sample contains about 47,000 clones, around 80% of which appear only once. This specimen consisted of CD4+ or CD8+ T cells sorted from blood, obtained in a trial of the OX40 agonist ivuxolimab. Every receptor here comes from an adult with an advanced solid tumor such as melanoma, head and neck, liver or kidney cancer.

J is TRBJ1-1 and V is TRBV29-1; no clear D gene. Trimming left V 7 bases short and J 1 base short, with 7 bases between. The CDR3 contains 11 residues. Germline CDR1 and CDR2: SQVTM and ANQGSEA. In nucleotides, the CDR3 is TGCAGCGGGGAACAGAACACTGAAGCTTTCTTT. It is translated as CSGEQNTEAFF.

The chain recombines TRBV4-3 with TRBJ2-2; D is unresolved. The CDR3 spans 12 residues. In germline, CDR1 is LGHNA, CDR2 YSLEER. Trimming shortened V by 6 bases and J by 6 bases, and 8 bases separated the two germline ends. The CDR3 DNA is TGCGCCAGCAGGCACGAGTCCGGGGAGCTGTTTTTT. Translated: CASRHESGELFF.

The chain links TRBV9 to TRBJ1-2; maybe TRBD1 (5 bases). The CDR3 runs 14 residues. V shed 0 bases and J shed 3 bases, with 9 bases lying between them. The germline V gene encodes CDR1 SGDLS and CDR2 YYNGEE. CDR3 bases: TGTGCCAGCAGCGTAGGTGGGGGTGACTATGGCTACACCTTC. Protein sequence: CASSVGGGDYGYTF. The full variable domain, its missing parts supplied by reference TRBV9 and TRBJ1-2, is DSGVTQTPKHLITATGQRVTLRCSPRSGDLSVYWYQQSLDQGLQFLIQYYNGEERAKGNILERFSAQQFPDLHSELNLSSLELGDSALYFCASSVGGGDYGYTFGSGTRLTVV.

This chain joins TRBV7-8 and TRBJ2-7; TRBD1 agrees at 9 bases. Germline V gives CDR1 SGHVS, CDR2 FQNEAQ. CDR3 length: 13 amino acids. V gave up 8 bases and J gave up 4 bases; unmatched junction bases: 6. The CDR3 sequence: CASEGQGNYEQYF. Here the CDR3 DNA reads TGTGCCAGCGAGGGACAGGGAAATTACGAGCAGTACTTC.

V and J are TRBV7-6 and TRBJ1-1; D not certain. Per germline, CDR1 SGHVS and CDR2 FNYEAQ. Between the trimmed V and J ends, which lost 5 bases and 4 bases, there was a span of 14 bases. The CDR3 runs to 14 residues. The CDR3 loop is CASSPPVKATEAFF. The CDR3 DNA sequence: TGTGCCAGCAGCCCTCCGGTTAAGGCCACTGAAGCTTTCTTT.

The chain carries TRBV7-3 and TRBJ2-5; TRBD2 is a possible D gene (7 bases). The CDR3 consists of 15 residues. Germline V gene sequence: CDR1 SGHTA, CDR2 FQGTGA. Trimming cost V 3 bases and J 1 base, with 12 bases left between them. CDR3: CASSFRGGSQETQYF. The CDR3 bases are TGTGCCAGCAGCTTCCGCGGGGGCTCCCAAGAGACCCAGTACTTC.

This chain connects TRBV19 to TRBJ1-5, with TRBD1 matching over 11 bases. The CDR3 has 14 amino acids. CDR1 is LNHDA and CDR2 is SQIVND in the germline V gene (reference sequence). J was trimmed by 5 bases and V by 8 bases; bases with no gene match: 5. This CDR3 is CASGGQGEDQPQHF. CDR3 in DNA: TGTGCCAGTGGGGGACAGGGGGAGGATCAGCCCCAGCATTTT.

A remark on this clone: Other DNA sequences in the same sample also yield this CDR3. The V gene is TRBV9, the J gene TRBJ2-2; the D is unclear. Trimming removed 0 bases at V and 4 bases at J, with 10 bases between. The CDR3 contains 15 residues. The germline V gene encodes CDR1 SGDLS and CDR2 YYNGEE. The CDR3 here is CASSVGGFGTGELFF. The CDR3 nucleotides read TGTGCCAGCAGCGTAGGAGGATTTGGCACCGGGGAGCTGTTTTTT.

This CDR3 reads CASSDSLESEQYF. The CDR3 nucleotides read TGTGCCAGCAGTGACTCCCTGGAGAGCGAGCAGTACTTC. This sequence joins TRBV6-4 and TRBJ2-7; D is ambiguous. The CDR3 consists of 13 residues. Germline V gene data show CDR1 as MRHNA and CDR2 as SNTAGT. V lost 0 bases and J lost 6, with 9 bases in between.

In this sample, this clone turned up once. V and J are TRBV7-2 and TRBJ2-3, with D tentatively TRBD2 (6 bases). Germline assignment: CDR1 SGHTA and CDR2 FQGNSA. The CDR3 extends over 15 amino acids. V lost 1 base to trimming and J lost 2 bases, with 10 bases between them. The chain's CDR3 is CASSLVWRDTDTQYF. The CDR3 bases are TGTGCCAGCAGCTTAGTTTGGCGGGACACAGATACGCAGTATTTT.

In DNA form, the CDR3 reads TGTGCCAGCAGCACCCTGGGCACAGATACGCAGTATTTT. Translated: CASSTLGTDTQYF. The chain recombines TRBV7-3 with TRBJ2-3; D remains unclear. Germline V gives CDR1 SGHTA, CDR2 FQGTGA. V was cut by 5 bases and J by 1 base, with 7 bases left in between. The CDR3 is made up of 13 amino acids.

This chain links TRBV9 with TRBJ1-1; the D gene is possibly TRBD1 (5 bases). The CDR3 runs 16 residues. V shed 4 bases and J shed 1 base, with 17 bases lying between them. Germline CDR1 and CDR2: SGDLS and YYNGEE. The CDR3 DNA follows: TGTGCCAGCAGCCTCAATCGGGACGGACAGAACACTGAAGCTTTCTTT. This gives the protein CASSLNRDGQNTEAFF.

The gene calls are TRBV4-1 and TRBJ2-2; 13 bases are a match to TRBD2. The CDR3 is made up of 19 amino acids. The ends lost 4 bases at V and 6 bases at J; junction bases unmatched: 14. CDR1 is MGHRA, CDR2 YSYEKL, per germline. The CDR3 here is CASSPSSGLAGVRAGELFF. In nucleotides, the CDR3 is TGCGCCAGCAGCCCATCCAGTGGACTAGCGGGGGTTAGGGCCGGGGAGCTGTTTTTT.

V and J are TRBV30 and TRBJ1-6; D unresolved. Germline V gene sequence: CDR1 GTSNPN, CDR2 SVGIG (reference sequence). The CDR3 loop spans 16 amino acids. V was cut by 3 bases and J by 6 bases, with 18 bases left in between. For the CDR3, the DNA is TGTGCCTGGAGCCCACCGGCGGTTTTACCTAATTCACCCCTCCACTTT. Its translation is CAWSPPAVLPNSPLHF.

The chain is built from TRBV28 and TRBJ2-7; D possibly corresponds to TRBD1 (5 bases). The V and J ends lost 3 bases and 2 bases respectively, with 8 bases between them. The CDR3 is made up of 13 amino acids. Germline loops: CDR1 MDHEN, CDR2 SYDVKM. The CDR3 DNA is TGTGCCAGCAGTTTCCAGGGAACCTACGAGCAGTACTTC. It encodes CASSFQGTYEQYF.

This sequence joins TRBV6-5 and TRBJ1-2, with D maybe TRBD1 (5 bases). V was shortened by 4 bases and J by 7 bases, with 16 bases between the two germline ends. The CDR3 is 14 amino acids. CDR1 and CDR2 (germline): MNHEY, SVGAGI. CDR3 residues: CASSSQGGSGGYTF. In DNA form, the CDR3 reads TGTGCCAGCAGTTCCCAGGGAGGGTCTGGTGGCTACACCTTC.

The chain carries TRBV7-9 and TRBJ2-1; D is uncertain. Germline CDR1 SEHNR, CDR2 FQNEAQ (reference sequence). V dropped 3 bases and J dropped 10 bases, with 7 bases sitting between them. CDR3 length: 11 amino acids. The CDR3 nucleotides read TGTGCCAGCAGCTTTAGTTGGGAGCAGTTCTTC. It encodes CASSFSWEQFF.

The chain carries TRBV5-1 and TRBJ1-2; TRBD1 matches at 9 bases. CDR3 length: 14 amino acids. V trimming: 4 bases; J trimming: 4 bases; junction bases outside the gene matches: 5. Germline V gene lookup returns CDR1 SGHRS and CDR2 YFSETQ. CDR3 sequence (DNA): TGCGCCAGCAGCCCCGGACAGGGGACCTATGGCTACACCTTC. Its protein product is CASSPGQGTYGYTF.

This clone was detected once. The chain uses TRBV6-1 and TRBJ1-1; tentatively, D is TRBD1 (5 bases). The CDR3 covers 14 residues. The germline gives CDR1 MNHNS, CDR2 SASEGT. Trimming cost V 6 bases and J 5 bases, with 16 bases left between them. CDR3 region: CASSGPQGWTEAFF. The DNA of the CDR3 is TGTGCCAGCAGCGGTCCGCAGGGTTGGACTGAAGCTTTCTTT.

The rearrangement uses TRBV11-2 and TRBJ1-3; D perhaps matches TRBD1 (6 bases). The V end was cut by 5 bases, the J end by 4 bases, with 9 bases between. Germline CDR1 reads SGHAT; CDR2 reads FQNNGV. The CDR3 sequence is 13 residues long. The CDR3 nucleotides are TGTGCCAGCAGCCCAGGGGTGGGAAACACCATATATTTT. Translating it yields CASSPGVGNTIYF. The variable domain in full, completed from reference TRBV11-2 and TRBJ1-3, reads EAGVAQSPRYKIIEKRQSVAFWCNPISGHATLYWYQQILGQGPKLLIQFQNNGVVDDSQLPKDRFSAERLKGVDSTLKIQPAKLEDSAVYLCASSPGVGNTIYFGEGSWLTVV.

This clone was recorded once. This chain joins TRBV27 and TRBJ2-7; D not certain. CDR3 length: 13 residues. Germline V CDR1 and CDR2: MNHEY, SMNVEV (reference sequence). The V gene lost 0 bases and the J gene lost 3 bases, with 6 bases spanning the gap. For the CDR3, the DNA is TGTGCCAGCAGTTTATCTTCCCTCTACGAGCAGTACTTC. Protein sequence: CASSLSSLYEQYF.

V gene TRBV5-5 combines with J gene TRBJ2-3, with 7 nucleotides matching TRBD2. Germline CDR1 and CDR2: SGHKS and YYEKEE (reference sequence). CDR3 length: 15 residues. J lost 3 bases, V lost 7 bases, and 11 bases had no gene match. This CDR3 is CASRLPAGETDTQYF. DNA for the CDR3: TGTGCCAGCCGTCTCCCGGCGGGGGAGACAGATACGCAGTATTTT.

This chain uses TRBV7-9 with TRBJ2-3; the D gene is possibly TRBD2 (7 bases). The CDR3 is made up of 14 amino acids. Trimming shortened V by 3 bases and J by 6 bases, and 13 bases separated the two germline ends. In germline, CDR1 is SEHNR, CDR2 FQNEAQ (reference sequence). The CDR3 loop is CASSFEGGRDTQYF. The DNA of the CDR3 is TGTGCCAGCAGCTTCGAGGGGGGGCGCGATACGCAGTATTTT.

The chain recombines TRBV27 with TRBJ2-5; possible D gene TRBD1, 5 bases. Per germline, CDR1 MNHEY and CDR2 SMNVEV (reference sequence). V lost 2 bases, J lost 0 bases, and 7 bases lay in between. This CDR3 is built from 14 residues. CDR3 amino acids: CASSLGANQETQYF. CDR3 nucleotide sequence: TGTGCCAGCAGTTTAGGGGCGAACCAAGAGACCCAGTACTTC.

This chain joins TRBV7-9 and TRBJ1-4, with D hard to call. The CDR3 has 13 residues. Between the trimmed V and J ends, which lost 8 bases and 5 bases, there was a span of 12 bases. Germline V lookup: CDR1 SEHNR, CDR2 FQNEAQ (reference sequence). CDR3 bases: TGTGCCAGCTATGAAGGAGTCAATGAAAAACTGTTTTTT. Translation: CASYEGVNEKLFF.

This chain joins TRBV27 and TRBJ2-1, with D possibly being TRBD2 (6 bases). The CDR3 consists of 18 residues. CDR1 is MNHEY and CDR2 is SMNVEV in the germline V gene (reference sequence). V shed 6 bases and J shed 3 bases, with 24 bases lying between them. The chain's CDR3 is CASSLEAGASDYYNEQFF. The CDR3 DNA reads as TGTGCCAGCAGCCTAGAGGCCGGGGCTAGCGATTACTACAATGAGCAGTTCTTC.

The rearrangement joins TRBV11-2 to TRBJ1-6; TRBD1 matches at 7 bases. The V gene end was trimmed by 3 bases and the J gene end by 7 bases; junction bases not matched to a gene: 9. CDR1 is SGHAT, CDR2 FQNNGV, per germline. The CDR3 is made up of 16 amino acids. DNA of the CDR3: TGTGCCAGCAGCTTGCTCAGGGGGGAGGGGAATTCACCCCTCCACTTT. This sequence encodes CASSLLRGEGNSPLHF.

The J gene is TRBJ2-2, the V gene TRBV19; no firm D call. Germline CDR1 reads LNHDA; CDR2 reads SQIVND (reference sequence). This CDR3 has 17 amino acids. V gave up 6 bases and J gave up 4 bases, with 21 bases separating them. Here the CDR3 reads CASRNTYLRECTGELFF. The CDR3 DNA reads as TGTGCCAGTAGGAACACGTACCTACGCGAATGCACCGGGGAGCTGTTTTTT.

V is TRBV7-9 and J is TRBJ1-1; D is ambiguous. V was pared by 5 bases and J by 7 bases, with 8 bases between. In germline, CDR1 is SEHNR, CDR2 FQNEAQ (reference sequence). This CDR3 contains 11 residues. The CDR3 reads CASSPGIEAFF. DNA for the CDR3: TGTGCCAGCAGCCCGGGGATTGAAGCTTTCTTT.

The rearrangement uses TRBV13 and TRBJ2-7; 13 bases align to TRBD2. This CDR3 region has 17 residues. The germline V gene has CDR1 PRHDT and CDR2 FYEKMQ (reference sequence). V dropped 5 bases and J dropped 1; count of bases not matched to a gene: 8. The CDR3 region is CASSKGLAGVGSYEQYF. In DNA, the CDR3 is TGTGCCAGCAGCAAAGGACTAGCGGGAGTGGGTTCCTACGAGCAGTACTTC.

The chain carries TRBV9 and TRBJ2-7, with 10 bases identical to TRBD2. From germline, CDR1 is SGDLS and CDR2 YYNGEE. The CDR3 totals 17 residues. J gave up 5 bases and V 6 bases, and 17 bases lay outside the gene matches. CDR3 region: CASNPGGAGGPGHEQYF. The CDR3 DNA follows: TGTGCCAGCAACCCCGGGGGAGCGGGAGGGCCAGGTCACGAGCAGTACTTC.